This T cell receptor (beta chain) was retrieved from a study of shared clonotypes between healthy human individuals. Study overall: Researchers drew samples from two women and three men aged 18 to 49. Study-wide results and limits: Across subsets, estimated richness was generally greater for naive than for memory populations. Depth of sequencing was expected to influence donor clonotype sharing. Naive CD4 clonotypes were shared across several donors at around 5.4%.

Germline assignment: CDR1 MNHNS and CDR2 SASEGT. Trimming removed 1 base from V and 0 bases from J, with 19 bases in between. The CDR3 contains 18 residues. Produced via immunoSEQ multiplex PCR; TCRdb's table is partial and in-frame only. The sample includes about 1.1 million clones, approximately 80% of them seen just once. About this clone itself: Its antigen remains unknown.

The chain carries TRBV6-1 and TRBJ2-7; maybe TRBD1 (6 bases). The TCR sequence derives from a man between 18 and 29 years old in good health. Some clones in this sample may be carry-over from other donors' samples. Sequenced: memory CD4+ T cells from PBMCs. Described subset: CD45RA-negative fraction. As DNA, the CDR3 is TGTGCCAGCAGTGAAGGCCTTTGGGGGCTACCGAGCTCCTACGAGCAGTACTTC. As protein: CASSEGLWGLPSSYEQYF.